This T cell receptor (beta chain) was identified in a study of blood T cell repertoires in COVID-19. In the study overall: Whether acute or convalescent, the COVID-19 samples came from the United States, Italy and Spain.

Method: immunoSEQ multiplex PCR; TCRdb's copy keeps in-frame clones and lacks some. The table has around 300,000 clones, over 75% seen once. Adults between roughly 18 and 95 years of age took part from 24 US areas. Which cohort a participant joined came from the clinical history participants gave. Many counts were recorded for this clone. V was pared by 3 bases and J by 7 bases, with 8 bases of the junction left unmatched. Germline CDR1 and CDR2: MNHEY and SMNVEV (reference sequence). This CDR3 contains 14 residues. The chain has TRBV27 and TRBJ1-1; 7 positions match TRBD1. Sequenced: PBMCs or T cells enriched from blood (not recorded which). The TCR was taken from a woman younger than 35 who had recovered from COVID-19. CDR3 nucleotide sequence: TGTGCCAGCAGTTTGTCGACCGGGACAGTTGAAGCTTTCTTT. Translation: CASSLSTGTVEAFF.